Each of the 8 T cell receptor beta chains below was sequenced from the same sample in a study of T cell responses to AZD1222 COVID-19 vaccine. The data were produced by immunoSEQ multiplex PCR, yet TCRdb's version contains in-frame clones alone and is incomplete. Here the sample spans 150,000 or so clones, approximately 90% being singletons. Sequencing was performed on peripheral blood, taken on day 0 of AZD1222 vaccination. The receptors come from an adult in good health.

The chain combines TRBV30 with TRBJ2-3, with 7 bases that match TRBD1. V lost 2 bases to trimming and J lost 5 bases; unmatched junction nucleotides: 10. There are 15 residues in the CDR3. Germline values: CDR1 GTSNPN, CDR2 SVGIG (reference sequence). In DNA form, the CDR3 reads TGTGCCTGGAGTCCCTACAGGGGTGTGGTAGATACGCAGTATTTT. Translation: CAWSPYRGVVDTQYF.

The chain links TRBV2 to TRBJ2-7, with a weak D call TRBD1 (5 bases). Trimming took 1 base from V and 3 from J, leaving 13 bases between them. The germline V gene encodes CDR1 SNHLY and CDR2 FYNNEI. The length of the CDR3 is 15 residues. The CDR3 DNA is TGTGCCAGCAGTGAAGGTGGACAATACATCTACGAGCAGTACTTC. Protein: CASSEGGQYIYEQYF.

The chain links TRBV18 to TRBJ1-6; D is possibly TRBD1 (6 bases). Germline CDR1 reads KGHSH; CDR2 reads LQKENI. The V gene lost 8 bases and the J gene lost 11 bases, with 16 bases spanning the gap. The CDR3 totals 13 residues. DNA of the CDR3: TGTGCCAGCCGCGGGGGCACTGGACCACCCCTCCACTTT. Its translation is CASRGGTGPPLHF.

The chain has TRBV30 and TRBJ1-1; TRBD1 might be the D (5 bases). Trimming shortened V by 4 bases and J by 9 bases, and 15 bases separated the two germline ends. Germline lookup yields CDR1 GTSNPN and CDR2 SVGIG (reference sequence). The CDR3 loop spans 12 amino acids. In DNA form, the CDR3 reads TGTGCCTGGACCCCCTACGCAGGGCAAGCTTTCTTT. It specifies CAWTPYAGQAFF.

The chain links TRBV9 to TRBJ2-7, with D unclear. The CDR3 consists of 13 residues. V shed 0 bases and J shed 3 bases, with 7 bases lying between them. CDR1 and CDR2 from the germline V gene are SGDLS and YYNGEE. The CDR3 region is CASSVDLNYEQYF. The CDR3 DNA reads TGTGCCAGCAGCGTAGATTTAAACTACGAGCAGTACTTC.

The chain's CDR3 is CAIMTDLVHNEQFF. The DNA of the CDR3 is TGTGCCATCATGACGGACTTAGTCCACAATGAGCAGTTCTTC. The chain couples TRBV10-3 to TRBJ2-1, with D possibly TRBD2 on 5 matching bases. This CDR3 spans 14 amino acids. Trimming left V 7 bases short and J 5 bases short, with 15 bases between. The germline CDR1 and CDR2 sequences are ENHRY and SYGVKD.

This chain uses TRBV6-5 with TRBJ1-1, with 10 bases lining up with TRBD1. Germline trimming cut 5 bases from V and 4 bases from J; bases unmatched to any gene: 4. The CDR3 has 14 amino acids. Germline V gives CDR1 MNHEY, CDR2 SVGAGI. The CDR3 region is CASSRTGGGTEAFF. CDR3 in DNA: TGTGCCAGCAGTCGGACAGGGGGAGGCACTGAAGCTTTCTTT.

The chain has TRBV5-1 and TRBJ2-6; D is unresolved. Germline V gene data show CDR1 as SGHRS and CDR2 as YFSETQ. The germline V and J ends were trimmed by 4 bases and 2 bases, with 13 bases remaining between them. This CDR3 comprises 16 residues. CDR3 DNA sequence: TGCGCCAGCAGCCAGAACGGTGGAGCTGGGGCCAACGTCCTGACTTTC. Its translation: CASSQNGGAGANVLTF.